What follows are 2 T cell receptor beta chains derived from one specimen sequenced in a study of T cell repertoires in cytomegalovirus infection. From the reads, TCRdb called clonotypes with MiXCR, one entry per CDR3 protein. The table records just over 150,000 distinct CDR3 sequences, 20% to 30% of them present only once. The sample taken for sequencing was PBMCs. These receptors all come from a human donor in good health (CMV status not recorded). Some clones in this sample may be carry-over from other donors' samples.

The chain recombines TRBV16 with TRBJ2-1, with 15 bases identical to TRBD2. The CDR3 extends over 15 amino acids. The V gene's germline CDR1 is KGHSY and CDR2 FQNENV. V lost 4 bases to trimming and J lost 8 bases; unmatched junction nucleotides: 3. In DNA, the CDR3 is TGTGCCAGCAGCCTCGGACTAGCGGGAGGGGATGAGCAGTTCTTC. Translating it yields CASSLGLAGGDEQFF.

The chain joins TRBV11-3 to TRBJ1-5, with D perhaps matching TRBD1 (5 bases). V was pared by 4 bases and J by 6 bases, with 13 bases between. CDR1 and CDR2 from the germline V gene are SGHNT and YENEEA. CDR3 length: 14 amino acids. CDR3 bases: TGTGCCAGCAGCTCTAAAACAGGCGGTCAGCCCCAGCATTTT. This encodes CASSSKTGGQPQHF.